The text below deals with one T cell receptor beta chain. The sample is drawn from a study of blood T cell repertoires in COVID-19. Clones were sequenced by immunoSEQ multiplex PCR, and TCRdb holds only the in-frame ones, with some missing. Among about 260,000 clones listed, over 75% were seen once. The sequence was obtained from a human donor in a cohort sampled during active COVID-19. Sequencing input: peripheral blood.

DNA for the CDR3: TGTGCCAGTAGTCCGCCCGATCTCTACGAAAAACTGTTTTTT. Residues: CASSPPDLYEKLFF. This chain connects TRBV19 to TRBJ1-4; D uncertain. V lost 5 bases and J lost 8, with 15 bases in between. Germline V gene sequence: CDR1 LNHDA, CDR2 SQIVND (reference sequence). CDR3 length equals 14 residues. Complete variable domain (other parts from reference TRBV19 and TRBJ1-4): DGGITQSPKYLFRKEGQNVTLSCEQNLNHDAMYWYRQDPGQGLRLIYYSQIVNDFQKGDIAEGYSVSREKKESFPLTVTSAQKNPTAFYLCASSPPDLYEKLFFGSGTQLSVL.